The rows below give T cell receptor beta chains drawn from one sample of a study of blood T cell repertoires in COVID-19. Generated by immunoSEQ multiplex PCR, the TCRdb table keeps only in-frame clones and is missing some. This repertoire shows 360,000 or so clones, roughly 87% found once; its top ten account for 2.5% to 3%. The source material was PBMCs or T cells enriched from blood (not recorded which). The receptor source for this set is a woman between 25 and 40 years old who had recovered from COVID-19. The CDR3 runs from the conserved cysteine through the conserved F or W. Each record gives: CDR3 protein, CDR3 DNA, clone size, V gene, D gene, J gene. D genes are given only for firm matches. Size tells how often a clone was seen (once, few, many) or the class of an expanded clone, and some rows leave it out.

CDR3 protein: CASSINVNAAYEQYF
CDR3 DNA: TGTGCCAGTAGTATCAATGTGAACGCGGCCTACGAGCAGTACTTC
clone size: -
V gene: TRBV19
D gene: -
J gene: TRBJ2-7

CDR3 protein: CASSLGGEQTQYF
CDR3 DNA: TGTGCCAGCAGCTTAGGGGGAGAGCAGACCCAGTACTTC
clone size: -
V gene: TRBV7-8
D gene: -
J gene: TRBJ2-5

CDR3 protein: CASSSEKTGVFTDTQYF
CDR3 DNA: TGCGCCAGCAGCTCAGAGAAGACAGGGGTTTTCACAGATACGCAGTATTTT
clone size: -
V gene: TRBV5-1
D gene: TRBD1
J gene: TRBJ2-3

CDR3 protein: CAAQQVPNTEAFF
CDR3 DNA: TGTGCCGCACAACAGGTTCCGAACACTGAAGCTTTCTTT
clone size: -
V gene: TRBV27
D gene: -
J gene: TRBJ1-1

CDR3 protein: CASTSEGGTEAFF
CDR3 DNA: TGTGCCAGCACGTCCGAGGGTGGCACTGAAGCTTTCTTT
clone size: -
V gene: TRBV2
D gene: -
J gene: TRBJ1-1

CDR3 protein: CASSPAEVYDTEAFF
CDR3 DNA: TGTGCCAGCAGCCCAGCAGAGGTCTACGACACTGAAGCTTTCTTT
clone size: -
V gene: TRBV7-8
D gene: -
J gene: TRBJ1-1

CDR3 protein: CASNGTPGQGNYGYTF
CDR3 DNA: TGTGCCAGCAATGGGACACCGGGACAGGGAAACTATGGCTACACCTTC
clone size: -
V gene: TRBV19
D gene: TRBD1
J gene: TRBJ1-2

CDR3 protein: CASRFRAATEAFF
CDR3 DNA: TGTGCCAGCAGATTCAGGGCCGCCACTGAAGCTTTCTTT
clone size: -
V gene: TRBV7-8
D gene: -
J gene: TRBJ1-1

CDR3 protein: CASSQGGGARNEQFF
CDR3 DNA: TGTGCCAGCAGCCAAGGAGGGGGGGCACGGAATGAGCAGTTCTTC
clone size: -
V gene: TRBV3-1/TRBV3-2
D gene: -
J gene: TRBJ2-1

CDR3 protein: CASSFPTGQGAYEQYF
CDR3 DNA: TGTGCCAGCAGCTTCCCCACGGGACAGGGTGCCTACGAGCAGTACTTC
clone size: -
V gene: TRBV5-5
D gene: TRBD1
J gene: TRBJ2-7

CDR3 protein: CASSTTGQMNYEQYF
CDR3 DNA: TGTGCCAGCAGCACAACGGGACAGATGAACTACGAGCAGTACTTC
clone size: -
V gene: TRBV7-8
D gene: TRBD1
J gene: TRBJ2-7

CDR3 protein: CASSLGSSGSPYEQYF
CDR3 DNA: TGTGCCAGCAGCTTAGGCTCGAGCGGGAGCCCTTACGAGCAGTACTTC
clone size: -
V gene: TRBV7-6
D gene: TRBD2
J gene: TRBJ2-7

CDR3 protein: CASNLRGELFF
CDR3 DNA: TGTGCCAGCAATCTACGAGGGGAGCTGTTTTTT
clone size: -
V gene: TRBV7-9
D gene: -
J gene: TRBJ2-2

CDR3 protein: CAWIPTGVRYGYTF
CDR3 DNA: TGTGCCTGGATTCCGACAGGGGTTCGGTATGGCTACACCTTC
clone size: -
V gene: TRBV30
D gene: TRBD1
J gene: TRBJ1-2

CDR3 protein: CASSYWDIDNSPLHF
CDR3 DNA: TGTGCCAGCAGTTACTGGGACATAGATAATTCACCCCTCCACTTT
clone size: -
V gene: TRBV6-5
D gene: -
J gene: TRBJ1-6

CDR3 protein: CASSLETGSSYEQYF
CDR3 DNA: TGTGCCAGCAGCTTGGAGACAGGGAGCTCCTACGAGCAGTACTTC
clone size: few
V gene: TRBV11-2
D gene: TRBD1
J gene: TRBJ2-7

CDR3 protein: CASSQVANSYEQYF
CDR3 DNA: TGCGCCAGCAGCCAAGTCGCGAACTCCTACGAGCAGTACTTC
clone size: -
V gene: TRBV4-1
D gene: -
J gene: TRBJ2-7

CDR3 protein: CASAEGTGNSPLHF
CDR3 DNA: TGTGCCAGCGCAGAGGGGACAGGGAATTCACCCCTCCACTTT
clone size: -
V gene: TRBV27
D gene: TRBD1
J gene: TRBJ1-6

CDR3 protein: CASSLVLAAYNEQFF
CDR3 DNA: TGTGCCAGCAGCTTAGTACTAGCGGCCTACAATGAGCAGTTCTTC
clone size: -
V gene: TRBV7-9
D gene: TRBD2
J gene: TRBJ2-1

CDR3 protein: CASSPSEGTDTQYF
CDR3 DNA: TGTGCCAGCAGCCCGTCGGAGGGCACAGATACGCAGTATTTT
clone size: -
V gene: TRBV3-1/TRBV3-2
D gene: -
J gene: TRBJ2-3

CDR3 protein: CASSQDSWGPSNTGELFF
CDR3 DNA: TGCGCCAGCAGCCAAGATTCATGGGGCCCTTCGAACACCGGGGAGCTGTTTTTT
clone size: few
V gene: TRBV4-1
D gene: -
J gene: TRBJ2-2

CDR3 protein: CASSFSRDRHEQYF
CDR3 DNA: TGTGCCAGCAGTTTTTCCCGGGACAGACACGAGCAGTACTTC
clone size: -
V gene: TRBV28
D gene: TRBD1
J gene: TRBJ2-7

CDR3 protein: CATGGDCAPMETEAFF
CDR3 DNA: TGTGCCACGGGTGGAGACTGCGCCCCAATGGAAACTGAAGCTTTCTTT
clone size: few
V gene: TRBV24-1
D gene: -
J gene: TRBJ1-1

CDR3 protein: CASIPRGMNTEAFF
CDR3 DNA: TGTGCCAGTATCCCCCGGGGGATGAACACTGAAGCTTTCTTT
clone size: many
V gene: TRBV19
D gene: -
J gene: TRBJ1-1

CDR3 protein: CASSFFGTDTQYF
CDR3 DNA: TGTGCCAGCAGCTTCTTCGGCACAGATACGCAGTATTTT
clone size: few
V gene: TRBV7-2
D gene: -
J gene: TRBJ2-3

CDR3 protein: CASSLVQPTWGYTF
CDR3 DNA: TGTGCCAGCAGTTTGGTACAGCCCACCTGGGGCTACACCTTC
clone size: -
V gene: TRBV28
D gene: -
J gene: TRBJ1-2

CDR3 protein: CASSTRTGTYNEQFF
CDR3 DNA: TGCGCCAGCAGCACTAGGACGGGGACCTACAATGAGCAGTTCTTC
clone size: few
V gene: TRBV5-1
D gene: -
J gene: TRBJ2-1

CDR3 protein: CASSLSKASGSYEQFF
CDR3 DNA: TGTGCCAGCAGTTTATCGAAAGCTAGCGGGAGCTATGAGCAGTTCTTC
clone size: few
V gene: TRBV27
D gene: TRBD2
J gene: TRBJ2-1

CDR3 protein: CASSQDIPFGYTF
CDR3 DNA: TGTGCCAGCAGCCAAGATATCCCATTCGGTTACACCTTC
clone size: -
V gene: TRBV3-1/TRBV3-2
D gene: -
J gene: TRBJ1-2

CDR3 protein: CASSFEGENTIYF
CDR3 DNA: TGCGCCAGCAGCTTTGAGGGAGAAAACACCATATATTTT
clone size: -
V gene: TRBV5-1
D gene: -
J gene: TRBJ1-3

CDR3 protein: CASSDSYNSPLHF
CDR3 DNA: TGTGCCAGCAGCGACAGTTATAATTCACCCCTCCACTTT
clone size: -
V gene: TRBV12-3/TRBV12-4
D gene: -
J gene: TRBJ1-6

CDR3 protein: CASSSGGPNEQFF
CDR3 DNA: TGCGCCAGCAGCTCGGGAGGTCCGAATGAGCAGTTCTTC
clone size: -
V gene: TRBV5-1
D gene: TRBD2
J gene: TRBJ2-1